This T cell receptor beta chain was found in a study of persistence of HIV-infected CD4 T cells. Turning to the study itself: Suppressive ART had lasted a median of approximately 8 years.

This was the immunoSEQ version 4 assay in survey mode. Clones were sequenced by immunoSEQ multiplex PCR, and TCRdb holds only the in-frame ones, with some missing. The sample holds roughly 35,000 clones, approximately 90% seen once. Concerning this clone: Its antigen is undetermined.

Anti-CD3/anti-CD28 beads served as a nonspecific positive control stimulus. Sorting selected CD4+ T cells upregulating both CD40 ligand and CD69. Broader study findings: Antigen-responding cells were enriched for degenerate expanded CDR3beta sequences.

The sequence came from an adult man with HIV who was CMV-seropositive. Specimen: CD4+ T cells sorted from PBMCs after roughly 18-hour stimulation, collected from a patient who received antiretroviral therapy.

The CDR3, as DNA: TGTGCCAGCAGCCGAGGGTGGGTCCAAACTGAAGCTTTCTTT. Its translation is CASSRGWVQTEAFF. V is TRBV2 and J is TRBJ1-1; D unresolved. The CDR3 has 14 residues. In germline, CDR1 is SNHLY, CDR2 FYNNEI. Between the trimmed V and J ends, which lost 6 bases and 5 bases, there was a span of 16 bases. Together with reference TRBV2 and TRBJ1-1, the CDR3 gives the full variable domain: EPEVTQTPSHQVTQMGQEVILRCVPISNHLYFYWYRQILGQKVEFLVSFYNNEISEKSEIFDDQFSVERPDGSNFTLKIRSTKLEDSAMYFCASSRGWVQTEAFFGQGTRLTVV.